This T cell receptor (beta chain) originates from a study of read filtering for tumor transcriptome and immune sequencing. Study details: R-ISS stage counts were under 10 for I, approximately 15 for II, roughly seven for III.

This clonotype was seen many times. What it binds is unknown. Germline-derived CDR1 and CDR2 are SEHNR and FQNEAQ (reference sequence). The CDR3 extends over 13 amino acids. V lost 2 bases and J lost 1, with 5 bases in between. This library used around 400 ng RNA and molecular barcoded adaptors spanning alpha/delta and beta/gamma chains. TCRdb redid the calling of the reads with MiXCR, one entry per CDR3 protein. The sample has 100,000 to 150,000 distinct CDR3 sequences, less than 15% seen once; the top ten hold just under 8.5%. Study-wide points: This fraction held mixed bone marrow immune cells after CD138-negative sorting.

The origin of this receptor is a donor at least 40 years old with multiple myeloma. Sequencing was carried out using a population of CD138-negative cells sorted from bone marrow. V is TRBV7-9 and J is TRBJ1-1, with unresolved D. The CDR3 reads CASSLRENTEAFF. For the CDR3, the DNA is TGTGCCAGCAGCTTACGAGAGAACACTGAAGCTTTCTTT. Drawing the rest from reference TRBV7-9 and TRBJ1-1, the complete variable domain is DTGVSQNPRHKITKRGQNVTFRCDPISEHNRLYWYRQTLGQGPEFLTYFQNEAQLEKSRLLSDRFSAERPKGSFSTLEIQRTEQGDSAMYLCASSLRENTEAFFGQGTRLTVV.